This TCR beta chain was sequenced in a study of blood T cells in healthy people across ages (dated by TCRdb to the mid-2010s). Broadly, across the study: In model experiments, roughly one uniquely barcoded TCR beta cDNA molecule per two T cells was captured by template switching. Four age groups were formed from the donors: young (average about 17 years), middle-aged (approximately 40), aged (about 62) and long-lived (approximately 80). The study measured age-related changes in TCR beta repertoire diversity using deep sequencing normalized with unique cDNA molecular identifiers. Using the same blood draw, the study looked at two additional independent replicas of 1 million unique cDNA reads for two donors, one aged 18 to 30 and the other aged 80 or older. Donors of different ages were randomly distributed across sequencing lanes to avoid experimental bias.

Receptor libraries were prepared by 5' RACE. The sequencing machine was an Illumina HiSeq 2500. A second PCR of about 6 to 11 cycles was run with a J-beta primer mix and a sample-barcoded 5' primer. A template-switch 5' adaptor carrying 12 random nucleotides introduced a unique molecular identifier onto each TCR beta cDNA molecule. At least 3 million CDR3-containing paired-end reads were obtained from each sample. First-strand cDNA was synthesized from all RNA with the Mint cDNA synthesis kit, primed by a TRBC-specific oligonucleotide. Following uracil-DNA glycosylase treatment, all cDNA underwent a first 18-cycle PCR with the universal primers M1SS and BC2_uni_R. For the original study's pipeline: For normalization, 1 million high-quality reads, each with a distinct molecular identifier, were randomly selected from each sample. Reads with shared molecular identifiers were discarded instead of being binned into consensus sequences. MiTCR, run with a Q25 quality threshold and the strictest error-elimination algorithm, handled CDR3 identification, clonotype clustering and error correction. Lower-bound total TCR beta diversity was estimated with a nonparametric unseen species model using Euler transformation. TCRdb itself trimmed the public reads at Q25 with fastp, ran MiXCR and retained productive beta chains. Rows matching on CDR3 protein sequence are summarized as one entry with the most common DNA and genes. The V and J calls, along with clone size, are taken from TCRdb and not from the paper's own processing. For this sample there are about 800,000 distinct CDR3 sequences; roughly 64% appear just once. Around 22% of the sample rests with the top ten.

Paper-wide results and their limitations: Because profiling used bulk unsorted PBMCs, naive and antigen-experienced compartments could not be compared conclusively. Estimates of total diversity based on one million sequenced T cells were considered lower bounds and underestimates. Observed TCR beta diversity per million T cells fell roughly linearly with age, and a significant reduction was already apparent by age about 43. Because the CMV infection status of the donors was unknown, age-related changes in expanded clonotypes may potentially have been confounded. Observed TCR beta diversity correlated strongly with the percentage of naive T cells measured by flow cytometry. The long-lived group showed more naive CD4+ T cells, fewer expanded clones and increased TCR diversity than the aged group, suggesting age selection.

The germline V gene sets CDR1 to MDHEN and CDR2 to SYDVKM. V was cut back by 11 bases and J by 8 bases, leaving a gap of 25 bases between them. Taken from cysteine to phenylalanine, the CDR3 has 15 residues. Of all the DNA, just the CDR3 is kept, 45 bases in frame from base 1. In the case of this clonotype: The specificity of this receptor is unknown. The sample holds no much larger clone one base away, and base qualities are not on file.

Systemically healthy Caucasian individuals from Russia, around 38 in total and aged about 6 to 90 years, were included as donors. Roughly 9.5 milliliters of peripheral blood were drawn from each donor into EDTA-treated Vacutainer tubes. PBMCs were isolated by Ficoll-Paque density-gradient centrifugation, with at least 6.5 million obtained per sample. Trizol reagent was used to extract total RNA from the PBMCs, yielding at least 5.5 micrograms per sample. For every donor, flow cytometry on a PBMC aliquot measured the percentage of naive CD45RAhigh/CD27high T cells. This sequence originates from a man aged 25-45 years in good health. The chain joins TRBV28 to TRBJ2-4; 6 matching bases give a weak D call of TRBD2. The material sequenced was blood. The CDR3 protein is CASTRRVGEIDIQYF. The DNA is TGTGCCTCGACCCGGAGGGTGGGAGAGATAGACATTCAGTACTTC.